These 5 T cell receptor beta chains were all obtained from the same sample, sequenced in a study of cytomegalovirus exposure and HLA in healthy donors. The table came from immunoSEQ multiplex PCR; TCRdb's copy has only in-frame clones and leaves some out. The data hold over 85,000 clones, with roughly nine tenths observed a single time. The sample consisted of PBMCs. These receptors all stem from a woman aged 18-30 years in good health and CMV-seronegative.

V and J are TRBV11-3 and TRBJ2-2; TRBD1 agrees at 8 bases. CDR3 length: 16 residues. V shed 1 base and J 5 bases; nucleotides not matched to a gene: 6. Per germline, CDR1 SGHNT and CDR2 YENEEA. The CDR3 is CASSLAGTGFTGELFF. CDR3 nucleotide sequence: TGTGCCAGCAGCTTAGCCGGGACAGGTTTTACCGGGGAGCTGTTTTTT. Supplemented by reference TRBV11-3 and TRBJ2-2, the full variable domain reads EAGVVQSPRYKIIEKKQPVAFWCNPISGHNTLYWYLQNLGQGPELLIRYENEEAVDDSQLPKDRFSAERLKGVDSTLKIQPAELGDSAVYLCASSLAGTGFTGELFFGEGSRLTVL.

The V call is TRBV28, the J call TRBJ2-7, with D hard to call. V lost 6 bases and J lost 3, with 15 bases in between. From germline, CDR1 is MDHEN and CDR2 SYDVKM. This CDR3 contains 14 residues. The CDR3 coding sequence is TGTGCCAGCAGCTATAAAGTACGAATCTACGAGCAGTACTTC. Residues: CASSYKVRIYEQYF.

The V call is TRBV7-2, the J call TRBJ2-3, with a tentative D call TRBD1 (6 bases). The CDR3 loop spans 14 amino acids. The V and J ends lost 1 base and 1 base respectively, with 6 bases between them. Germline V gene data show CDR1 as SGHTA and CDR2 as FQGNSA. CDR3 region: CASSLGQGTDTQYF. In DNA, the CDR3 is TGTGCCAGCAGCTTAGGACAGGGCACAGATACGCAGTATTTT.

The CDR3 reads CASSPNRYHEQYF. The CDR3 region has the DNA TGTGCCAGCAGTCCTAACAGGTACCACGAGCAGTACTTC. This sequence joins TRBV28 and TRBJ2-7; D may be TRBD1 (5 bases). The germline V gene has CDR1 MDHEN and CDR2 SYDVKM. The CDR3 extends over 13 amino acids. V was clipped by 5 bases and J by 5 bases, with 13 bases between them.

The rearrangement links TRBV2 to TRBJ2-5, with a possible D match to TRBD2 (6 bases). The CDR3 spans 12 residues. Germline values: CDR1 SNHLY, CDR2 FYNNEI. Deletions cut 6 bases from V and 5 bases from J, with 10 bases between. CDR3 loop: CASRWEVETQYF. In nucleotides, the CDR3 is TGTGCCAGCAGATGGGAGGTGGAGACCCAGTACTTC. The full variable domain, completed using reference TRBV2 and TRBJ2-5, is EPEVTQTPSHQVTQMGQEVILRCVPISNHLYFYWYRQILGQKVEFLVSFYNNEISEKSEIFDDQFSVERPDGSNFTLKIRSTKLEDSAMYFCASRWEVETQYFGPGTRLLVL.